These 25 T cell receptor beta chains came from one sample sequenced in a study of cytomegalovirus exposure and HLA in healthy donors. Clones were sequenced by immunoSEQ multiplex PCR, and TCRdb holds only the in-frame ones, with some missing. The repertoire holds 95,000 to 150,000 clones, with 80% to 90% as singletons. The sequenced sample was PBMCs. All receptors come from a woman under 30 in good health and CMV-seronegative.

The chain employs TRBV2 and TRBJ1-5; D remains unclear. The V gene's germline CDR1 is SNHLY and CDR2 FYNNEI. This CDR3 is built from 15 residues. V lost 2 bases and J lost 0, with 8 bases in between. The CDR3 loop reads CASSEKTNSNQPQHF. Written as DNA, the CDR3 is TGTGCCAGCAGTGAAAAAACAAATAGCAATCAGCCCCAGCATTTT.

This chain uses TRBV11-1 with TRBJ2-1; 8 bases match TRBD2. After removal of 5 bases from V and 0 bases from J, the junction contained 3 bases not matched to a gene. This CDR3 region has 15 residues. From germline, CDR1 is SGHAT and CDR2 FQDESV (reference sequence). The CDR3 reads CASSPSGGSYNEQFF. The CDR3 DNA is TGTGCCAGCAGCCCCAGCGGGGGCTCCTACAATGAGCAGTTCTTC. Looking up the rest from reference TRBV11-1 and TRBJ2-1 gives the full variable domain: EAEVAQSPRYKITEKSQAVAFWCDPISGHATLYWYRQILGQGPELLVQFQDESVVDDSQLPKDRFSAERLKGVDSTLKIQPAELGDSAMYLCASSPSGGSYNEQFFGPGTRLTVL.

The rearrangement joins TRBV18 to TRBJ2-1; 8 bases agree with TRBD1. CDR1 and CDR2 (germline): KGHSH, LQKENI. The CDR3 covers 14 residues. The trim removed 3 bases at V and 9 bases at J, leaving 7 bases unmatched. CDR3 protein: CASSPSDRGTEQFF. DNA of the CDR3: TGTGCCAGCTCACCGAGCGACAGGGGCACTGAGCAGTTCTTC. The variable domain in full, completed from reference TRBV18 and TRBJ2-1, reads NAGVMQNPRHLVRRRGQEARLRCSPMKGHSHVYWYRQLPEEGLKFMVYLQKENIIDESGMPKERFSAEFPKEGPSILRIQQVVRGDSAAYFCASSPSDRGTEQFFGPGTRLTVL.

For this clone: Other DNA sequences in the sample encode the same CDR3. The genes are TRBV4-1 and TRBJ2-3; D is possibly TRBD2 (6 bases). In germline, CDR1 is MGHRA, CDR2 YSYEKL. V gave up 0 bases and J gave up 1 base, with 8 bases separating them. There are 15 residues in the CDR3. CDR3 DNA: TGCGCCAGCAGCCAAGACGGGGGTGGCACAGATACGCAGTATTTT. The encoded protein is CASSQDGGGTDTQYF.

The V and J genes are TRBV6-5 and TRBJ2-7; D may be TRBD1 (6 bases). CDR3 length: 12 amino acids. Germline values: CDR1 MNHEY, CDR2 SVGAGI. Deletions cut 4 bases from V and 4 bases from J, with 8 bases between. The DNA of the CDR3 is TGTGCCAGCAGTTCACAGGGATACGAGCAGTACTTC. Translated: CASSSQGYEQYF.

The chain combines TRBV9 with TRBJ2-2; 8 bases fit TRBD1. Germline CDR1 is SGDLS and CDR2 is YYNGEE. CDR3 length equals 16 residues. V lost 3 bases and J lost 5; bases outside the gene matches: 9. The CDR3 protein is CASSDRQGRRTGELFF. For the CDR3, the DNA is TGTGCCAGCAGCGACAGACAGGGGCGGAGGACCGGGGAGCTGTTTTTT.

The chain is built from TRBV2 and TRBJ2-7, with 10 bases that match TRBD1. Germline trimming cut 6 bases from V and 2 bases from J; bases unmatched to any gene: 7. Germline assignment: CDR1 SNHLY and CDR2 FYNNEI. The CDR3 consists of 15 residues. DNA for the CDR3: TGTGCCAGCAGCAACCGGGACAGGGGAACCTACGAGCAGTACTTC. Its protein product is CASSNRDRGTYEQYF.

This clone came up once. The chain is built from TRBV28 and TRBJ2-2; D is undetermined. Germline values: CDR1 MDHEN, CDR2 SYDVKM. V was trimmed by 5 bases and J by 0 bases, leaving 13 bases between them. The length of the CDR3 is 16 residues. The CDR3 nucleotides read TGTGCCAGCAGTCCTACCCAGGCTACGAACACCGGGGAGCTGTTTTTT. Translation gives CASSPTQATNTGELFF.

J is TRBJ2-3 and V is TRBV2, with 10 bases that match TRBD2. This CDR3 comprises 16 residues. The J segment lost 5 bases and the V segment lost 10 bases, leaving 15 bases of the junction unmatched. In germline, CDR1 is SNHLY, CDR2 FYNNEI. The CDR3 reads CATPSSGSREGDTQYF. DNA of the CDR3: TGTGCCACCCCCTCTAGCGGGAGCAGGGAGGGAGATACGCAGTATTTT.

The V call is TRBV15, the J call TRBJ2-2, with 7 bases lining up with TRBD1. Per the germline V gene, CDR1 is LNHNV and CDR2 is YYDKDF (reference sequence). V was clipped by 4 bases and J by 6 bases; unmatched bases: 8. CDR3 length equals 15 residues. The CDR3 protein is CATSIDRVIAGELFF. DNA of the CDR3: TGTGCCACCAGCATAGACAGGGTGATCGCCGGGGAGCTGTTTTTT.

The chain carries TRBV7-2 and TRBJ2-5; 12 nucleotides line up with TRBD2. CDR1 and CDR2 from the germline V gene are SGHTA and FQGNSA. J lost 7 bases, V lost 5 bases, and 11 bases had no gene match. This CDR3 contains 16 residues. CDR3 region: CASSPPSPSGGVTQYF. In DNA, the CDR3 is TGTGCCAGCAGCCCCCCGAGCCCTAGCGGGGGGGTGACCCAGTACTTC.

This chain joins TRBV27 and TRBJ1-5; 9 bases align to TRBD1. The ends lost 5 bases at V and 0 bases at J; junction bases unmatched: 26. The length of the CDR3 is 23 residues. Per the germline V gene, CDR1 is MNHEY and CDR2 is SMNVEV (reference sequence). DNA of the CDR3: TGTGCCAGCAGTCCCGGTACTATCAGGGGCCCGGGACAGGGACCTTATAGCAATCAGCCCCAGCATTTT. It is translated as CASSPGTIRGPGQGPYSNQPQHF.

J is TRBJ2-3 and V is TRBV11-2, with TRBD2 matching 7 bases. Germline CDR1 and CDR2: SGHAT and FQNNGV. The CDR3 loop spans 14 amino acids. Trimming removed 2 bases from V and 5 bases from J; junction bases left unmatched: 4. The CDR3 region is CASSLRAGVDTQYF. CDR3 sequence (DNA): TGTGCCAGCAGCTTACGGGCGGGGGTAGATACGCAGTATTTT.

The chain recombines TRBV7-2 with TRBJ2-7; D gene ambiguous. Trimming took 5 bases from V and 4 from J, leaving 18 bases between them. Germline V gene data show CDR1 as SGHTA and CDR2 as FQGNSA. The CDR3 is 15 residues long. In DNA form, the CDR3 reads TGTGCCAGCAGCCCGAGCGAGCGAGTAGATTACGAGCAGTACTTC. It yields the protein CASSPSERVDYEQYF.

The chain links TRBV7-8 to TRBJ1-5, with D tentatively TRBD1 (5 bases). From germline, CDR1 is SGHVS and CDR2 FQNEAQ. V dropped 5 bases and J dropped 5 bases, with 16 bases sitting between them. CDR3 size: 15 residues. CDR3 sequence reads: CASSPTQGGHQPQHF. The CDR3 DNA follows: TGTGCCAGCAGCCCGACCCAGGGAGGACATCAGCCCCAGCATTTT.

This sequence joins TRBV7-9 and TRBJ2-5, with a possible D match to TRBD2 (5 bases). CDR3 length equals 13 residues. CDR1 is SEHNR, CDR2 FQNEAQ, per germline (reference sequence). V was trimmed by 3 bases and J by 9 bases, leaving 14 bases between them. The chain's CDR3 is CASSFPGSAAQYF. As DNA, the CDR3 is TGTGCCAGCAGCTTCCCGGGGTCTGCGGCCCAGTACTTC.

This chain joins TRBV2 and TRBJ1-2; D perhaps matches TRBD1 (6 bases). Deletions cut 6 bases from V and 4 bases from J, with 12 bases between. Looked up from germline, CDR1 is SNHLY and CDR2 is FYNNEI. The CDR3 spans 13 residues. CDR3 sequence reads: CASRQDSIYGYTF. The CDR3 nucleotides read TGTGCCAGCAGACAGGACAGTATCTATGGCTACACCTTC.

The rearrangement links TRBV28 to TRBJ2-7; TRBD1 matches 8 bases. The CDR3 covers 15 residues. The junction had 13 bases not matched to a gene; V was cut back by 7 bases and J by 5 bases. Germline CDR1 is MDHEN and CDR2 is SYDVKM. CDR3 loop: CASNFPRTGRNEQYF. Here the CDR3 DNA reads TGTGCCAGCAACTTCCCCCGGACAGGGCGGAACGAGCAGTACTTC. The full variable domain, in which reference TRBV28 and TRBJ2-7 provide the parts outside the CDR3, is DVKVTQSSRYLVKRTGEKVFLECVQDMDHENMFWYRQDPGLGLRLIYFSYDVKMKEKGDIPEGYSVSREKKERFSLILESASTNQTSMYLCASNFPRTGRNEQYFGPGTRLTVT.

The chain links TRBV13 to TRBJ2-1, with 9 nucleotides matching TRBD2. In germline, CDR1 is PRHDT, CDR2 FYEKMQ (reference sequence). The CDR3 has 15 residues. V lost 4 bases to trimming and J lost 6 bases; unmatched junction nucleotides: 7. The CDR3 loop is CASSSVSGSVNEQFF. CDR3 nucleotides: TGTGCCAGCAGCTCGGTTAGCGGGAGTGTCAATGAGCAGTTCTTC.

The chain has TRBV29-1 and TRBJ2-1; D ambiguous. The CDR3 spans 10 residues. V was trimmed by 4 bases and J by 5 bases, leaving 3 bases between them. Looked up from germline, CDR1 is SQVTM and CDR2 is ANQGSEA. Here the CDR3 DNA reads TGCAGCGTTGCAGACAATGAGCAGTTCTTC. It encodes CSVADNEQFF.

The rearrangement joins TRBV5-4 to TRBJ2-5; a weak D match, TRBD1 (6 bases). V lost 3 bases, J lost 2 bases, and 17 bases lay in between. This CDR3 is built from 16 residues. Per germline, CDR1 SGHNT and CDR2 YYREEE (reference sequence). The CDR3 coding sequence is TGTGCCAGCAGCTACTATCACAGGGAATATCAAGAGACCCAGTACTTC. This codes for CASSYYHREYQETQYF.

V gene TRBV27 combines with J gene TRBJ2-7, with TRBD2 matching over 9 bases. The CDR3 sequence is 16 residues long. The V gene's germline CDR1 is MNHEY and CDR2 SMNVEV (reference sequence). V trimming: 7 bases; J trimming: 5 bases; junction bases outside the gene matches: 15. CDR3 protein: CASNPIPSGGSHEQYF. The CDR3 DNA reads TGTGCCAGCAACCCCATCCCCAGCGGGGGGTCTCACGAGCAGTACTTC.

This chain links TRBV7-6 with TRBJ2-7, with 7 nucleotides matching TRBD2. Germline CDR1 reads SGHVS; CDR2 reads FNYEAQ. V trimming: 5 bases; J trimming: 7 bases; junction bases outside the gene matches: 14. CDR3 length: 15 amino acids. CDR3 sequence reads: CASSPTNAGASEQYF. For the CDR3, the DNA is TGTGCCAGCAGCCCAACCAACGCGGGAGCGTCGGAGCAGTACTTC.

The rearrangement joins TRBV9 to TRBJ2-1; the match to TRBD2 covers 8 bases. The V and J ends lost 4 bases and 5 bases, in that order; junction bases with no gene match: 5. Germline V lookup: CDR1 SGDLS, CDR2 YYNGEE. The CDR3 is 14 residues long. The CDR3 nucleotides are TGTGCCAGCAGCCTGAGCGGGGGTAACAATGAGCAGTTCTTC. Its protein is CASSLSGGNNEQFF. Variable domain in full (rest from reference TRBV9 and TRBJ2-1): DSGVTQTPKHLITATGQRVTLRCSPRSGDLSVYWYQQSLDQGLQFLIQYYNGEERAKGNILERFSAQQFPDLHSELNLSSLELGDSALYFCASSLSGGNNEQFFGPGTRLTVL.

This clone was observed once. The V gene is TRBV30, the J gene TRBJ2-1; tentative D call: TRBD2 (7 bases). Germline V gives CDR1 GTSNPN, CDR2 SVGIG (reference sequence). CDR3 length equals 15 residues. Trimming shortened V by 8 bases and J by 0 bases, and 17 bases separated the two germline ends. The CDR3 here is CAGAPGGSSYNEQFF. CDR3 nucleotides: TGTGCCGGGGCCCCGGGGGGCAGCTCCTACAATGAGCAGTTCTTC.